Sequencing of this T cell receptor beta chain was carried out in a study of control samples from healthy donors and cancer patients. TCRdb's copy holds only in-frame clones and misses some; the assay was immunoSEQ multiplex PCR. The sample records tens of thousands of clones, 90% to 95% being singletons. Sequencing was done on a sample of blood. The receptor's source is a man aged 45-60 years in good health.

The CDR3 here is CASASTVSSYEQYF. In DNA form, the CDR3 reads TGTGCTAGTGCATCGACAGTGAGCTCCTACGAGCAGTACTTC. The chain has TRBV12-5 and TRBJ2-7; maybe TRBD1 (5 bases). The CDR3 runs 14 residues. The V gene lost 7 bases and the J gene lost 0 bases, with 13 bases spanning the gap. Germline values: CDR1 LGHNT, CDR2 FRNRAP.